The source of this TCR beta chain is a study of blood T cell repertoires in COVID-19 (dated by TCRdb to 2019 to 2021). Study-level background: The collaborator samples originated in the United States, Italy and Spain and spanned the acute and convalescent phases of COVID-19. The material from the prospective study consisted of cDNA or gDNA derived from T cells, B-cell-depleted T cells, or PBMCs. Deeply sampled blood TCRbeta repertoires from subjects exposed to, actively infected with, or recovered from COVID-19 were included in the dataset. The repertoires were released in a freely available public database meant as a resource for research on the immune response to SARS-CoV-2. Samples came from the ongoing ImmuneRACE study (first 160 participants) plus 1,254 subjects from 6 global collaborators. A de-identified subject ID, COVID-19 status, age in years and sex were almost always included in the sample metadata. Where HLA class I and class II types were available, the types were taken from metadata supplied by the sample provider, not from assay-based typing. The research as a whole found: Clinical and demographic metadata were provided uncurated, with the amount varying by source and participant.

TCRbeta CDR3 regions were amplified from genomic DNA using the immunoSEQ Assay, a bias-controlled multiplex PCR. The study's processing was this. Within the assay, amplification of reference gene primers was used to estimate how many nucleated cells each sample contained. To quantify the absolute abundance of each unique TCRbeta CDR3 rearrangement, sequence reads were collapsed and filtered. For each sample, productive Simpson clonality was calculated as the square root of Simpson's diversity index across productive rearrangements. TCRdb stores this immuneACCESS table with in-frame sequences only. Part of the clones is absent; in the studies checked, under half of the shortfall reflects unresolved V genes, and no reason is known for the rest. The V and J calls and clone size were taken over from that table, and D and trimming were inferred from the DNA. The sample table records more than 200,000 clones; approximately 90% of these occur just once. The ten largest clones add up to 2.7% of the sample.

At one collaborating source in Seattle, patients were enrolled during active infection and were followed longitudinally through the course of disease. Whole blood was collected in K2EDTA tubes by collaborating institutions according to the institutions' own protocols. For TCRbeta analysis, collaborators shipped samples as frozen whole blood, isolated PBMCs, or DNA extracted from either of those sample types. Remarks on this clone: It has no known antigen specificity. Within one base of it there is no much larger clone, and no base qualities were kept.

Relative to germline, V is 4 bases shorter and J is 3 bases shorter, with 20 bases between their ends. Based on the germline V gene, the CDR1 and CDR2 sequences are MDHEN and SYDVKM. Inclusive of the bounding cysteine and phenylalanine, the CDR3 is 17 residues long. The read is trimmed to its CDR3 DNA, 51 bases read in frame from base 1. This chain joins TRBV28 to TRBJ2-3, and the D gene may be TRBD1, 6 bases matching. The sequenced material came from peripheral blood. The TCR was taken from a man aged 25-45 years with COVID-19, enrolled during active disease. The encoded CDR3 is CASSSLPLGHGTDTQYF. The nucleotide sequence reads as follows: TGTGCCAGCAGTTCTCTCCCACTGGGACATGGGACAGATACGCAGTATTTT.